This TCR beta chain was recovered during a study of blood T cell repertoires in COVID-19. About the research overall: PBMCs, B-cell-depleted T cells, or T cells provided the cDNA or gDNA that made up the material.

In germline, CDR1 is SGHRS, CDR2 YFSETQ. This CDR3 has 16 amino acids. Deletions cut 0 bases from V and 2 bases from J, with 14 bases between. The repertoire was sequenced with immunoSEQ multiplex PCR; TCRdb's copy has only in-frame clones and lacks some. Among 150,000 to 200,000 clones listed, 75% to 90% were seen once. Sequencing was carried out using PBMCs or T cells enriched from blood (not recorded which). The TCR originated in a woman aged 55-69 years who had recovered from COVID-19. V gene TRBV5-1 combines with J gene TRBJ1-2; D perhaps matches TRBD1 (5 bases). CDR3 sequence reads: CASSLEFTSGNYGYTF. The CDR3 bases are TGCGCCAGCAGCTTGGAATTCACTTCAGGGAACTATGGCTACACCTTC.